Listed below are T cell receptor beta chains from one sample, sequenced in a study of blood T cell repertoires in COVID-19. TCRdb's copy holds only in-frame clones and misses some; the assay was immunoSEQ multiplex PCR. The sample comprises approximately 500,000 clones, over 75% of which are singletons, and 1.5% to 2% rests with the top ten. The sequenced material came from PBMCs or T cells enriched from blood (not recorded which). The receptors here all came from a woman between 40 and 55 years old who had recovered from COVID-19. CDR3s include the opening cysteine and the closing phenylalanine or tryptophan. The order of the fields is J gene, V gene, D gene, clone size, CDR3 DNA, CDR3 protein. A D gene is named only where the DNA matches it firmly. A row's size may be missing; if present it is once, few, many or a size class.

>TRBJ2-2|TRBV7-8|-|once
TGTGCCAGCAGCTCCCTGGTGGGGGCCACCGGGGAGCTGTTTTTT
CASSSLVGATGELFF
>TRBJ1-5|TRBV4-1|TRBD1|many
TGCGCCAGCAGCCAAGAACAGACAGGGGGAAGAGGCAATCAGCCCCAGCATTTT
CASSQEQTGGRGNQPQHF
>TRBJ2-3|TRBV7-2|TRBD1|-
TGTGCCAGCAGCACGGACAGGGCAGATACGCAGTATTTT
CASSTDRADTQYF
>TRBJ2-5|TRBV12-2|-|-
TGTGCAAGTCGCTTGGGGAGGCGAGAGACCCAGTACTTC
CASRLGRRETQYF
>TRBJ2-3|TRBV10-3|-|-
TGTGCCATCAGTGAGTCTGAGGCAGATACGCAGTATTTT
CAISESEADTQYF
>TRBJ1-5|TRBV19|-|-
TGTGCCAGTACAGAAAATCGTGATCAGCCCCAGCATTTT
CASTENRDQPQHF
>TRBJ2-5|TRBV2|-|-
TGTGCCAGCAGTGAAGCTTTGGGGCGGGGGACCCAGTACTTC
CASSEALGRGTQYF
>TRBJ2-7|TRBV5-4|TRBD2|-
TGTGCCAGCAGCCCGGGACTAGCGGACTACGAGCAGTACTTC
CASSPGLADYEQYF
>TRBJ1-1|TRBV9|-|-
TGTGCCAGCAGCGTAGGCGGGTACCTGAACACTGAAGCTTTCTTT
CASSVGGYLNTEAFF
>TRBJ1-4|TRBV6-5|TRBD1|-
TGTGCCAGCAGTCCACCGGGACAGGAAAAACTGTTTTTT
CASSPPGQEKLFF
>TRBJ2-2|TRBV5-4|-|-
TGTGCCAGCAGCCGTCCTGGGGGGACTTCCCCCAAGGAGAGGGAGCTGTTTTTT
CASSRPGGTSPKERELFF
>TRBJ2-3|TRBV1|-|-
TGCACCAGCAGCCAAGACTGGACTAGCGGGAGTGCAACAGATACGCAGTATTTT
CTSSQDWTSGSATDTQYF
>TRBJ2-2|TRBV6-9|TRBD1|-
TGTGCCAGCATCAAGGGACAGGGGGCGGGCGGGGAGCTGTTTTTT
CASIKGQGAGGELFF
>TRBJ2-7|TRBV6-5|-|-
TGTGCCAGCAGTAACCAGCGGGTAAACTCCTACGAGCAGTACTTC
CASSNQRVNSYEQYF
>TRBJ2-5|TRBV7-2|-|-
TGTGCCAGCAGCTCCCAGGGGGCGCGGGGAGGGGAGACCCAGTACTTC
CASSSQGARGGETQYF
>TRBJ2-7|TRBV20-1|TRBD2|-
TGCAGTGCTAGTGTAGCGGGAGACTCCTACGAGCAGTACTTC
CSASVAGDSYEQYF
>TRBJ2-3|TRBV7-2|TRBD2|-
TGTGCCACCGCTAGCGGGAGGGCCGGGGATACGCAGTATTTT
CATASGRAGDTQYF
>TRBJ2-2|TRBV4-1|TRBD2|-
TGCGCCAGCAGCCAAGGACTAGCGGTAGGGACCGGGGAGCTGTTTTTT
CASSQGLAVGTGELFF
>TRBJ2-3|TRBV5-1|TRBD2|-
TGCGCCAGCAGCCCCCCGGGACTAGCGCGAACAGATACGCAGTATTTT
CASSPPGLARTDTQYF
>TRBJ1-2|TRBV4-3|-|-
TGCGCCAGCAGCCAAGCCGGACGGCAGGGGAGCTACACCTTC
CASSQAGRQGSYTF
>TRBJ1-1|TRBV4-2|TRBD1|once
TGTGCCAGCAGCTCCAGGACAGGGGTGAACACTGAAGCTTTCTTT
CASSSRTGVNTEAFF
>TRBJ2-3|TRBV4-3|-|few
TGCGCCAGCGCTCTCGGCGGAGGGGCAGATACGCAGTATTTT
CASALGGGADTQYF
>TRBJ1-1|TRBV11-2|TRBD1|-
TGTGCCAGCAGCCGTCGACAGGGAAGAATCACTGAAGCTTTCTTT
CASSRRQGRITEAFF
>TRBJ2-5|TRBV5-1|-|-
TGCGCCAGCAGCTTGGTTGGCGGCCAAGAGACCCAGTACTTC
CASSLVGGQETQYF
>TRBJ2-3|TRBV19|TRBD2|-
TGTGCCAGTAGTAGAGGGACTAGCGTCAACACAGATACGCAGTATTTT
CASSRGTSVNTDTQYF
>TRBJ1-2|TRBV7-2|-|-
TGTGCCAGCAGCTTAGGGGCAGGTATGGGCTACACCTTC
CASSLGAGMGYTF
>TRBJ2-7|TRBV10-3|-|-
TGTGCCATCAGTATTTTCGGGAGTGAGTACGAGCAGTACTTC
CAISIFGSEYEQYF
>TRBJ1-6|TRBV11-3|TRBD1|-
TGTGCCAGCAGCTCGAAGGGGGCTAAGAGCTCCTATAATTCACCCCTCCACTTT
CASSSKGAKSSYNSPLHF
>TRBJ1-1|TRBV29-1|-|-
TGCAGCGTCACGACATCAGGGAACACTGAAGCTTTCTTT
CSVTTSGNTEAFF
>TRBJ1-2|TRBV3-1/TRBV3-2|-|-
TGTGCCAGCAGTCGGGACGGGAGGTATGGCTACACCTTC
CASSRDGRYGYTF
>TRBJ1-4|TRBV27|TRBD1|-
TGTGCCAGCAGGATTCAAGCAACAGGGGGAGGGAAACTGTTTTTT
CASRIQATGGGKLFF
>TRBJ2-2|TRBV4-3|-|-
TGCGCCAGCAGCCAAGAGTCTATAGCTAGACTGAACACCGGGGAGCTGTTTTTT
CASSQESIARLNTGELFF
>TRBJ2-3|TRBV20-1|-|once
TGCAGTGCTAGTGGGTGGGTTATGAGGTCCGGGGGAGATACGCAGTATTTT
CSASGWVMRSGGDTQYF
>TRBJ1-1|TRBV4-3|-|-
TGCGCCAGCAGCCAAGATAACGGAGGGGTGAGGAACACTGAAGCTTTCTTT
CASSQDNGGVRNTEAFF
>TRBJ2-7|TRBV6-1|-|-
TGTGCCAGCAGTGAACGGGGGTGGGAGCAGTACTTC
CASSERGWEQYF
>TRBJ2-7|TRBV7-9|TRBD1|-
TGTGCCAGCAGCTTGACAGGGGCAGAGCAGTACTTC
CASSLTGAEQYF
>TRBJ1-3|TRBV11-3|-|-
TGTGCCAGCAGCTACGGGGTCAAAAACACCATATATTTT
CASSYGVKNTIYF
>TRBJ2-7|TRBV5-6|-|-
TGTGCCAGCTCTGGGGCAGCGCGCTACGAGCAGTACTTC
CASSGAARYEQYF
>TRBJ1-2|TRBV7-2|-|-
TGTGCCAGCAGCTTCCGACAGGATGGCTACACCTTC
CASSFRQDGYTF
>TRBJ1-5|TRBV5-8|TRBD1|-
TGTGCCAGCAGCCTACTTTTCGGACAGGGCCACAATCAGCCCCAGCATTTT
CASSLLFGQGHNQPQHF
>TRBJ1-2|TRBV19|TRBD1|-
TGTGCCAGTAGTACCAACACCGGGACAGTCTATGGCTACACCTTC
CASSTNTGTVYGYTF
>TRBJ2-1|TRBV5-5|-|once
TGTGCCAGCAGCCTTCTCGCGGGAAACTACAATGAGCAGTTCTTC
CASSLLAGNYNEQFF
>TRBJ1-6|TRBV3-1/TRBV3-2|-|-
TGTGCCAGCAGCCCGACTGTGAACTCCTATAATTCACCCCTCCACTTT
CASSPTVNSYNSPLHF
>TRBJ1-1|TRBV5-5|-|-
TGTGCCAGCAGCTTGGTTCCTGGGGGCGGTGAAGCTTTCTTT
CASSLVPGGGEAFF
>TRBJ2-3|TRBV5-4|TRBD1|-
TGTGCCAGCAGCTCGCAGAGACAGGGAACAGATACGCAGTATTTT
CASSSQRQGTDTQYF
>TRBJ2-5|TRBV5-4|-|-
TGTGCCAGCAGTGGTCAGAACCTCCAAGAGACCCAGTACTTC
CASSGQNLQETQYF
>TRBJ2-3|TRBV7-9|-|once
TGTGCCAGCAGCTTAGTAACCGCAGGTCCCGTGGATACGCAGTATTTT
CASSLVTAGPVDTQYF
>TRBJ1-5|TRBV6-2/TRBV6-3|-|-
TGTGCCAGCAGCCGGGCGGGGGGTTATCAGCCCCAGCATTTT
CASSRAGGYQPQHF
>TRBJ2-3|TRBV18|-|few
TGTGCCAGCTCACGAAGTGAGTTGCCGGATACGCAGTATTTT
CASSRSELPDTQYF
>TRBJ2-2|TRBV5-1|-|once
TGCGCCAGCAGCTTGGGGAGGTCGCAGAACACCGGGGAGCTGTTTTTT
CASSLGRSQNTGELFF
>TRBJ2-1|TRBV19|TRBD2|-
TGTGCCAGTAGTCCACTCTTTGGAGGGAGCGGGAGAATCGGTGAGCAGTTCTTC
CASSPLFGGSGRIGEQFF
>TRBJ2-1|TRBV9|TRBD1|-
TGTGCCAGCAGCTCGACAGGGTTTTTAAGTCTAATGGATGAGCAGTTCTTC
CASSSTGFLSLMDEQFF
>TRBJ1-1|TRBV6-5|-|-
TGTGCCAGCAGTTACGGAGCGGGGGGCGACACTGAAGCTTTCTTT
CASSYGAGGDTEAFF
>TRBJ2-7|TRBV11-2|TRBD1|-
TGTGCCAGCAGCTGGCGACAGGGATACGAGCAGTACTTC
CASSWRQGYEQYF
>TRBJ1-1|TRBV19|TRBD1|-
TGTGCCAGTAGTGGACAGGGGTTGGTAGAAGCTTTCTTT
CASSGQGLVEAFF
>TRBJ1-1|TRBV7-2|TRBD1|-
TGTGCCAGCACCGGACAGGAAGGGAACACTGAAGCTTTCTTT
CASTGQEGNTEAFF
>TRBJ1-2|TRBV9|-|-
TGTGCCAGCAGCGTAGAAGGCAGGGAGGGGTATGGCTACACCTTC
CASSVEGREGYGYTF
>TRBJ1-2|TRBV14|-|-
TGTGCCAGCAGCCACCTCCCTAACTATGGCTACACCTTC
CASSHLPNYGYTF
>TRBJ2-5|TRBV3-1/TRBV3-2|TRBD2|-
TGTGCCAGCAGCCCCCGGCGTTCTAGCGGGAGGGAAGAGACCCAGTACTTC
CASSPRRSSGREETQYF
>TRBJ2-1|TRBV7-2|-|once
TGTGCCAGCAGCTTATTGGGCGGGCTCAATGAGCAGTTCTTC
CASSLLGGLNEQFF